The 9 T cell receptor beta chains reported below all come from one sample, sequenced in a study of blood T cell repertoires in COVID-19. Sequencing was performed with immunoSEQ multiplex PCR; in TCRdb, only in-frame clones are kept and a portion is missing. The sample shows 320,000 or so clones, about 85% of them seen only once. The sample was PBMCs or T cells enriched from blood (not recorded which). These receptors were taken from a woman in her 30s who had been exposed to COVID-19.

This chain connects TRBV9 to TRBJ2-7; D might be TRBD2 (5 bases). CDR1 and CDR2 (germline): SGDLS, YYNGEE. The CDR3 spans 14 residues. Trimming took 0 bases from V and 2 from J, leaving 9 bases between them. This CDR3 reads CASSVVPGTYEQYF. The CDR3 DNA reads TGTGCCAGCAGCGTAGTACCGGGGACCTACGAGCAGTACTTC.

In DNA, the CDR3 is TGTGCCAGCTGGGCGGGACAGGGGGCGGATGGCTACACCTTC. Amino acid sequence: CASWAGQGADGYTF. This sequence joins TRBV2 and TRBJ1-2; TRBD1 aligns across 12 bases. This CDR3 is built from 14 residues. The V segment lost 8 bases and the J segment 6 bases; nucleotides outside the gene matches: 7. From germline, CDR1 is SNHLY and CDR2 FYNNEI.

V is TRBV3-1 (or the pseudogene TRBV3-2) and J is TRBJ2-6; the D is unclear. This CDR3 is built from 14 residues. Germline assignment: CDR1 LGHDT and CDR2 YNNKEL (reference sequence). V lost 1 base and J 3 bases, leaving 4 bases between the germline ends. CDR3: CASSQAYGANVLTF. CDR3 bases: TGTGCCAGCAGCCAAGCGTATGGGGCCAACGTCCTGACTTTC.

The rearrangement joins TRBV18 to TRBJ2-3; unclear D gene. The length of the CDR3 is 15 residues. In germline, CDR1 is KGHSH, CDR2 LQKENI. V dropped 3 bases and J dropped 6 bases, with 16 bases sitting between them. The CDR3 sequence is CASSPMGLVQDTQYF. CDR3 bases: TGTGCCAGCTCACCCATGGGCCTCGTTCAGGATACGCAGTATTTT.

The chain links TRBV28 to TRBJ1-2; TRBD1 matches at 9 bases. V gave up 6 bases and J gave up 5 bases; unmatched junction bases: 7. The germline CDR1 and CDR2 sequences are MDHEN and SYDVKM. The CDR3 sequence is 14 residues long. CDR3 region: CASRITGGGYGYTF. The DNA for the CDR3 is TGTGCCAGCAGGATAACAGGGGGCGGGTATGGCTACACCTTC.

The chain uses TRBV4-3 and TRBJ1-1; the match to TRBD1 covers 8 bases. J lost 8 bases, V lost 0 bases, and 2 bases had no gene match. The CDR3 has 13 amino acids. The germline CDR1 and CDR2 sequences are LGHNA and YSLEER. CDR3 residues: CASSQDTGGEAFF. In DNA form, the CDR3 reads TGCGCCAGCAGCCAAGATACAGGGGGGGAAGCTTTCTTT.

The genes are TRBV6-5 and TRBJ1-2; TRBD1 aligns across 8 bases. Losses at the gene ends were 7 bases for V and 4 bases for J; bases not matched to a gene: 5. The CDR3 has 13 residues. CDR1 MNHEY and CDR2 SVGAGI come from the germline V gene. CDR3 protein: CASTAGQGYGYTF. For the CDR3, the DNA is TGTGCCAGCACCGCCGGACAGGGCTATGGCTACACCTTC.

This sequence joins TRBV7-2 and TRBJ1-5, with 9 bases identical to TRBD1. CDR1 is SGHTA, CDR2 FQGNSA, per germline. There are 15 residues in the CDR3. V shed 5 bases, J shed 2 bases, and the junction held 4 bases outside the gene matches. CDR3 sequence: CASSDRTGGNQPQHF. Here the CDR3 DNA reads TGTGCCAGCAGCGATCGGACAGGGGGCAATCAGCCCCAGCATTTT. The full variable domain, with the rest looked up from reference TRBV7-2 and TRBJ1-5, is GAGVSQSPSNKVTEKGKDVELRCDPISGHTALYWYRQSLGQGLEFLIYFQGNSAPDKSGLPSDRFSAERTGGSVSTLTIQRTQQEDSAVYLCASSDRTGGNQPQHFGDGTRLSIL.

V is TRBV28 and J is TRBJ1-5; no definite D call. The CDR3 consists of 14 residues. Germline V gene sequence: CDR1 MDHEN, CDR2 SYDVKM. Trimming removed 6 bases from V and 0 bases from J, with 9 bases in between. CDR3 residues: CASSREYSNQPQHF. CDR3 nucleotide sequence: TGTGCCAGCAGCCGCGAATATAGCAATCAGCCCCAGCATTTT.